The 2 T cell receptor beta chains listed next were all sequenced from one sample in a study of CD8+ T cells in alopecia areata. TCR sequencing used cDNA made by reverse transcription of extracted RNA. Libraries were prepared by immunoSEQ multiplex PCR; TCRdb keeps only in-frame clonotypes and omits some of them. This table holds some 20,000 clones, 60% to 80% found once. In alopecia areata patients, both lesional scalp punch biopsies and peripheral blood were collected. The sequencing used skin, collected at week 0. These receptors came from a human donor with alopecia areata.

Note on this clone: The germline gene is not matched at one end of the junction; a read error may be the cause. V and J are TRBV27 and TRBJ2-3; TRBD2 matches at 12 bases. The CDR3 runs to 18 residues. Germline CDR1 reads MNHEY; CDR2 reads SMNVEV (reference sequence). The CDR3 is CTSRASGGVRTSTDTQYF. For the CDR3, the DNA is TGTACCAGCCGGGCTAGCGGGGGGGTTAGGACTAGCACAGATACGCAGTATTTT.

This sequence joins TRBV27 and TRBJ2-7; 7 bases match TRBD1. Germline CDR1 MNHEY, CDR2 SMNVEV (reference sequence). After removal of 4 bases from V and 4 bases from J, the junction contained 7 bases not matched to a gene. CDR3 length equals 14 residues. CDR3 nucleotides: TGTGCCAGCAGTTACGGGACAGAGGGTTACGAGCAGTACTTC. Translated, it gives CASSYGTEGYEQYF.